The entry below gives a single T cell receptor (beta chain) sequence along with its context. This clonotype has a single count. What antigen it recognizes has not been identified. Base qualities are not recorded, but no much larger clone differs from it by a single base. Libraries were made using 5' RACE. These reads were obtained on an Illumina HiSeq 2500. The second PCR ran for roughly 7 to 12 cycles and used a J-beta primer mix along with a sample-barcoded 5' primer. Each TCR beta cDNA molecule received a unique molecular identifier from a template-switch 5' adaptor carrying 12 random nucleotides. Each sample yielded at least 2.5 million CDR3-containing paired-end reads. All of the RNA was converted into first-strand cDNA using the Mint cDNA synthesis kit, with a TRBC-specific oligonucleotide serving as the primer. Following uracil-DNA glycosylase treatment, a first 18-cycle PCR with universal primers M1SS and BC2_uni_R was performed on all cDNA. The source study handled its data this way. For normalization, 1 million high-quality reads, each with a distinct molecular identifier, were randomly selected from each sample. Reads with shared molecular identifiers were discarded instead of being binned into consensus sequences. MiTCR, with a Q25 quality threshold and the strictest error-elimination algorithm, was used for CDR3 identification, clonotype clustering and error correction. A nonparametric unseen species model with Euler transformation was used to estimate lower-bound total TCR beta diversity. Using fastp trimming at Q25 and MiXCR clonotype assembly, TCRdb reanalyzed the public sequencing data and kept in-frame beta chains. For every CDR3 protein sequence, its rows merge into one entry that carries the most common genes and DNA. These V and J calls derive from TCRdb rather than the authors' analysis. The sample table contains about 970,000 distinct CDR3 sequences; only one count was recorded for roughly 51% of them. Roughly a fifth of the sample lies in the top ten.

The source of the sample is a study of blood T cells in healthy people across ages (dated by TCRdb to between 2015 and 2017). With regard to the full study: In model experiments, template switching captured roughly one uniquely barcoded TCR beta cDNA molecule for every two T cells. To track age-related changes in TCR beta repertoire diversity, the study relied on deep sequencing normalized with unique cDNA molecular identifiers. Donors were grouped into four age groups: young (average about 15 years), middle-aged (roughly 40), aged (62) and long-lived (approximately 78). To avoid experimental bias, donors of different ages were randomly spread across the sequencing lanes. Two additional independent replicas of 1 million unique cDNA reads from the same blood draw were analyzed for two donors (one aged 18 to 30 and one aged 80 or older). On the study overall, not on this receptor specifically: Since profiling was done on bulk unsorted PBMCs, naive and antigen-experienced compartments could not be conclusively compared. Because donor CMV infection status was unknown, age-related changes in expanded clonotypes were potentially confounded. Estimates of total diversity from one million sequenced T cells were regarded as lower bounds and underestimates. Compared with the aged group, the long-lived group had more naive CD4+ T cells, fewer expanded clones and increased TCR diversity, a pattern suggesting age selection. Observed TCR beta diversity per million T cells fell roughly linearly with age, and a significant reduction was already apparent by age approximately 41. Observed TCR beta diversity correlated strongly with the percentage of naive T cells measured by flow cytometry.

After removal of 3 bases from V and 4 bases from J, the junction retains 9 bases not matched to a gene. The CDR3, cysteine through phenylalanine, is 15 amino acids long. This entry keeps only the CDR3 DNA: 45 bases, framed from base 1. Per the germline V gene (reference sequence), DFQATT is the CDR1 and SNEGSKA is the CDR2. Systemically healthy Caucasian individuals from Russia, 39 in total and aged about 6 to 100 years, were included as donors. Each donor gave around 9 milliliters of peripheral blood, collected into EDTA-treated Vacutainer tubes. Ficoll-Paque density-gradient centrifugation was used to isolate PBMCs, with at least 7 million obtained per sample. Trizol reagent was used to extract total RNA from the PBMCs, yielding at least 5.5 micrograms per sample. The percentages of naive CD45RAhigh/CD27high T cells were determined by flow cytometry on a PBMC aliquot from every donor.

This chain is built from TRBV20-1 and TRBJ2-3, with 8 bases matching TRBD2. Material for sequencing was blood. The clonotype was recovered from an older woman in good health. The CDR3 in this case is CSARPGLGGADTQYF. In nucleotides, the sequence is TGCAGTGCTAGGCCGGGACTAGGCGGCGCAGATACGCAGTATTTT.